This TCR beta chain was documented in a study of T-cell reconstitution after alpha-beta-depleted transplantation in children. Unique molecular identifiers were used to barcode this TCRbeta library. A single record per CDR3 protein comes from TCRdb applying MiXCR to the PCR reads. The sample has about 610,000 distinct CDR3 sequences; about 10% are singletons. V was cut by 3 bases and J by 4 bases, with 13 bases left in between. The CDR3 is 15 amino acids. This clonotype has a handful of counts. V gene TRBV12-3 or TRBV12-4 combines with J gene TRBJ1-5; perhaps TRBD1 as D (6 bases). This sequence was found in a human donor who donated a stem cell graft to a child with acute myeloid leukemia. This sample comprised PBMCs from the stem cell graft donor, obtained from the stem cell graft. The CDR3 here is CASSLGGTYNQPQHF. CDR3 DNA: TGTGCCAGCAGTTTGGGGGGCACCTATAATCAGCCCCAGCATTTT.